These T cell receptor beta chains were read from a single sample in a study of T cell repertoires in cytomegalovirus infection. TCRdb independently ran MiXCR on the reads; one entry per CDR3 protein. The data show 200,000 to 300,000 distinct CDR3 sequences, 12% to 15% seen once. Sample: PBMCs. These receptors came from a human donor in good health (CMV status not recorded). Some clones in this sample may be carry-over from other donors' samples. Each CDR3 is given with its conserved first and last residue. A D gene is named only where the DNA matches it firmly. The listing skips clone size in some rows; elsewhere it reads once, few, many or a size class.

abundance	v_gene	d_gene	j_gene	CDR3aa	CDR3nt
.	TRBV28	.	TRBJ1-4	CASSLFGATNEKLFF	TGTGCCAGCAGTTTATTTGGGGCAACTAATGAAAAACTGTTTTTT
few	TRBV28	TRBD2	TRBJ2-1	CASSLSGTTDEQFF	TGTGCCAGCAGTTTATCCGGGACTACCGATGAGCAGTTCTTC
.	TRBV4-2	TRBD2	TRBJ2-3	CASSQSPRTSGLTQYF	TGTGCCAGCAGCCAATCTCCCAGGACTAGCGGGCTAACGCAGTATTTT
few	TRBV20-1	TRBD2	TRBJ2-3	CSAPPATSGVTDTQYF	TGCAGTGCTCCGCCCGCGACTAGCGGGGTGACAGATACGCAGTATTTT
few	TRBV27	.	TRBJ2-7	CASSLDGPPATYEQYF	TGTGCCAGCAGTTTAGACGGTCCGCCGGCCACCTACGAGCAGTACTTC
many	TRBV7-8	TRBD2	TRBJ2-5	CASSLRAGVNQETQYF	TGTGCCAGCAGCTTAAGAGCGGGAGTAAACCAAGAGACCCAGTACTTC
many	TRBV19	.	TRBJ2-3	CASSIDPDSTDTQYF	TGTGCCAGTAGTATAGACCCGGATAGCACAGATACGCAGTATTTT
many	TRBV7-2	TRBD2	TRBJ2-1	CASSLAGDNSYNEQFF	TGTGCCAGCAGCCTAGCGGGGGACAACTCCTACAATGAGCAGTTCTTC
.	TRBV29-1	.	TRBJ1-1	CSTHGGVGTTEAFF	TGCAGCACGCACGGGGGTGTAGGGACCACTGAAGCTTTCTTT
.	TRBV29-1	.	TRBJ2-7	CSVGVGTVLF	.
few	TRBV7-7	.	TRBJ1-1	CASSLAVYTEAFF	TGTGCTAGCAGCTTAGCGGTCTACACTGAAGCTTTCTTT
few	TRBV6-1	TRBD1	TRBJ2-1	CASSEPTDRGKNNEQFF	TGTGCCAGCAGTGAACCAACCGACAGGGGGAAGAACAATGAGCAGTTCTTC
.	TRBV3-1	TRBD1	TRBJ1-5	CASSQGNRGHPPQHF	TGTGCCAGCAGCCAAGGTAACAGGGGGCACCCGCCCCAGCATTTT
many	TRBV7-3	TRBD2	TRBJ2-2	CASSFNSGGAGELFF	TGTGCCAGCAGCTTTAATAGCGGGGGTGCCGGGGAGCTGTTTTTT
many	TRBV7-3	.	TRBJ1-2	CASSSGPAYGYTF	TGTGCCAGCAGCTCGGGGCCGGCCTATGGCTACACCTTC
.	TRBV2	TRBD1	TRBJ1-6	CAIAAGQNSPLHF	TGTGCCATTGCGGCGGGACAGAATTCACCCCTCCACTTT
.	TRBV7-2	TRBD1	TRBJ1-3	CASSLGPGQISGNTIYF	TGTGCCAGCAGCTTGGGTCCGGGACAGATCTCTGGAAACACCATATATTTT
many	TRBV12-3/TRBV12-4	TRBD1	TRBJ1-3	CASSFRQGGNTIYF	TGTGCCAGCAGTTTTCGACAGGGGGGAAACACCATATATTTT
many	TRBV7-6	.	TRBJ1-2	CASSFAQTIPRNGYTF	TGTGCCAGCAGCTTTGCCCAGACTATTCCCCGGAATGGCTACACCTTC
many	TRBV5-8	.	TRBJ2-3	CASSLGTTSTDTQYF	TGTGCCAGCAGCTTGGGAACAACTAGCACAGATACGCAGTATTTT
many	TRBV12-3/TRBV12-4	.	TRBJ1-1	CASSPPRERTEAFF	TGTGCCAGCAGCCCCCCGAGAGAGAGGACTGAAGCTTTCTTT
.	TRBV20-1	.	TRBJ1-2	CSARASGSSNYGYTF	TGCAGTGCTAGAGCATCGGGTTCTTCTAACTATGGCTACACCTTC
many	TRBV7-9	.	TRBJ2-7	CASSSRLQGSVEQYF	TGTGCCAGCAGCTCCCGCCTACAGGGCTCGGTAGAGCAGTACTTC
.	TRBV25-1	TRBD1	TRBJ1-1	CASSEYQGAVGWDTEAFF	TGTGCCAGCAGTGAATATCAGGGGGCGGTAGGTTGGGACACTGAAGCTTTCTTT
many	TRBV7-9	.	TRBJ2-3	CASSSRSSTDTQYF	TGTGCCAGCAGTAGCCGGTCGAGCACAGATACGCAGTATTTT
few	TRBV29-1	.	TRBJ2-7	CSTMTDGFAEQYF	TGCAGCACAATGACGGACGGTTTCGCCGAGCAGTACTTC
.	TRBV12-3/TRBV12-4	TRBD1	TRBJ1-5	CASTPGTGRVGQPQHF	TGTGCCAGCACCCCCGGGACAGGAAGGGTCGGTCAGCCCCAGCATTTT
.	TRBV5-6	.	TRBJ2-1	CASSFGSYSEQFF	TGTGCCAGCAGCTTTGGTTCCTACAGTGAGCAGTTCTTC
many	TRBV24-1	TRBD2	TRBJ2-1	CATSDLGTSGRNTEQFF	TGTGCCACCAGTGACCTCGGGACTAGCGGGAGGAATACTGAGCAGTTCTTC
few	TRBV28	TRBD2	TRBJ2-1	CASKGGGAYNEQFF	TGTGCCAGCAAGGGTGGGGGGGCCTACAATGAGCAGTTCTTC
many	TRBV12-3/TRBV12-4	.	TRBJ2-5	CASSPGSQETQYF	TGTGCCAGCAGCCCCGGCTCCCAGGAGACCCAGTACTTC
few	TRBV12-3/TRBV12-4	TRBD2	TRBJ2-1	CASSSYWVAGEVEQFF	TGTGCCAGCAGTTCCTATTGGGTAGCGGGAGAAGTTGAGCAGTTCTTC